The following is a TCR beta chain sequence with its context. What this receptor recognizes is not known. The junction departs from the called germline gene at one end, perhaps through a read error. The data were obtained in a study of cytomegalovirus exposure and HLA in healthy donors (TCRdb year 2017). Describing the broader study: According to an earlier analysis of several hundred of the donors, about 179 million T cells yielded 117 million unique TCR beta sequences and approximately 300 Gb of sequence data. Approximately 310 gigabases of sequencing data and tens of millions of unique TCR sequences were included in an early release covering 550 to 800 HLA-typed donors. Of the 398 genotyped donors, about 84% fell in the genetic ancestry cluster associated with self-reported Caucasian donors. The study was designed to test whether signatures of past pathogen exposure could be identified by cataloging public T cell receptors. The study used immunosequencing to profile the T cell repertoires of approximately 690 subjects and linked those repertoires to cytomegalovirus serostatus. A separate validation cohort of roughly 130 different subjects was used in addition to the 666-subject first cohort. To predict cytomegalovirus infection status, the study combined high-throughput TCR immunosequencing, statistical association of individual TCRs with disease status, and machine learning. In a later analysis, previously published TCR beta repertoires from 666 donors were re-analyzed and high-resolution HLA genotyping was added so that TCR occurrence patterns could be studied. In the later analysis, no new phenotypic data were used to find candidate immune exposures; instead, reliance was placed on TCR beta sequences and their occurrence across donors. In an earlier analysis of roughly 540 of the donors, high-throughput TCR beta sequencing was used to judge whether each TCR beta V gene segment behaved as functional or pseudogenic. Alongside the repertoire data, information on donor age, sex, ethnicity and CMV serostatus was compiled. A later genetic analysis used genome-wide SNP genotypes for about 60% of the 666 donors, treating that subset as a discovery cohort. All discovery cohort repertoires had been generated on a single sequencing platform. HLA typing included class I and class II loci at four-digit resolution. Typing coverage differed by locus: A, B, C, DRB1 and DQB1 were typed in about 629-640 donors, DQA1 in about 510, DPA1 in 600 to 610, and DPB1 in 472. Because of strong linkage in the cohort, five DR-DQ haplotypes were treated as single units for association and clustering. Among approximately 370 genotyped donors of the cohort, an average of about 220,000 unique TCR beta nucleotide sequences was sequenced per donor, of which approximately 19% were non-productive.

According to the germline V gene, CDR1 reads MDHEN and CDR2 reads SYDVKM. The CDR3 runs 13 amino acids, cysteine and phenylalanine included. Of all the DNA, just the CDR3 is kept, 39 bases in frame from base 1. Libraries were made using the immunoSEQ multiplex PCR assay. For the multiplex PCR, a mixture combining 60 forward primers for TCR Vbeta segments and 13 reverse primers for TCR Jbeta segments was used. Amplification of the CDR3 region of rearranged TCR beta genes was performed with a multiplex PCR assay on genomic DNA. The amplified TCR beta libraries were sequenced on the Illumina HiSeq System as 87-base-pair reads. In the paper's pipeline: In a later analysis, roughly 80 million unique TCR beta chains were counted across the approximately 670 repertoires, and around 11 million of these chains were shared by at least two donors. To remove PCR and sequencing errors, raw reads were error-corrected and collapsed into unique sequences using a nearest-neighbor algorithm that merged closely related sequences. CDR3 sequences were aligned to IMGT reference sequences to assign V, D and J gene segments. For a sequence to be retained, a match of at least six nucleotides was required to both a V gene segment and a J gene segment. Rearrangements were called productive when the CDR3 lacked stop codons and stayed in frame with V and J; all others were non-productive. Following IMGT convention, CDR3 was defined as the stretch from the second conserved V-encoded cysteine up to the conserved J-encoded phenylalanine. Sequences without an unambiguous match to a single V gene segment were excluded from the earlier analysis of over 500 of the donors. In an earlier analysis of approximately 610 of the donors, V segments were called functional above 56.7% productive rearrangements and were called segregating when the between-donor standard deviation exceeded 5%. A statistical classification framework was developed to diagnose cytomegalovirus status using the catalog of TCR beta chain sequences. V and J gene assignment, in a later analysis, came from comparing TCR nucleotide sequences with IMGT/GENE-DB human TR gene sequences. In a later analysis, CDR3 sequences and most-parsimonious VDJ recombination scenarios were assigned using the TCRdist pipeline. In a later analysis, every TCR beta chain was defined by the combination of its CDR3 amino acid sequence and its V-gene family, and reads without a unique V-gene family were dropped. As a way to deal with suspected cross-contamination and a sequencing artifact, a later analysis dropped more than 500 nucleotide sequences that were highly shared and had low generation probability. For each public chain, a later analysis derived a clonal expansion index from normalized ranks of inferred template counts within each repertoire. A later analysis computed generation probabilities with a VDJ recombination model fitted to out-of-frame rearrangements, and checked the results against IGoR. In a later analysis, hypergeometric tests were used to score TCR-TCR, TCR-HLA and TCR-CMV co-occurrence, with a repertoire-size bias correction applied to TCR pairs. In a later analysis, false discovery rates were estimated by permuting HLA or CMV assignments 20 times. In a later analysis, co-occurring TCRs were grouped using DBSCAN, with TCRdist sequence similarity added in when clustering inside HLA-allele-positive subsets. Repertoires with fewer than 30,000 or more than 120,000 public chains were left out of co-occurrence clustering, as were five repertoires with anomalous nucleotide sharing. The source is immuneACCESS, and TCRdb retained only in-frame sequences with V and J called. Part of the clones is not carried over; for the studies checked, unresolved V genes explain less than half of this, and the remainder is unexplained. The V and J calls and clone size are taken from that table; D and trimming were inferred from the DNA. This sample comprises around 120,000 clones, approximately 80% of them detected only once. The top ten hold around 1.2% of the sample.

Study-wide findings and limitations: When HLA alleles, especially DR and DQ, strongly co-occurred, attributing TCR associations to individual alleles was difficult. A further reported finding was that TCR beta sequences accurately predicted the HLA-A and HLA-B alleles for most subjects in the first cohort. Some IMGT-functional V segments, including TRBV6-2 and TRBV6-3, could not be told apart with the 87-base-pair reads, so those segments were excluded. In a later analysis, HLA-associated TCR beta chains showed more clonal expansion and lower generation probabilities than non-associated chains that were equally common. At a false discovery rate of 0.05, a later analysis linked roughly 17,000 TCR beta sequences to specific HLA alleles. The sequencing pipeline was judged likely to have produced a cluster of highly shared sequence variants as a technical artifact. Approximately 18 rarely observed V segments, including chromosome 9 orphons, were excluded from the earlier analysis of about 600 of the donors because counts were too low. Immune exposure information for the cohort was limited to CMV serostatus. According to the authors, the approach could potentially be generalized to other disease states and immunological phenotypes. A later analysis found that most CMV-associated TCR beta chains appeared HLA-restricted, with HLA associations seemingly driven largely by CMV exposure. In a later genetic analysis, fewer N-insertions in productive TCRs were reported among donors in an Asian-associated ancestry cluster than the roughly 710-donor mean. Cytomegalovirus status was reported to be diagnosed by the classifier with high specificity and sensitivity in both the original and validation cohorts. In a later genetic analysis, a missense DCLRE1C variant was associated with V-gene and J-gene trimming of TCR beta chains, and the association was replicated in an independent cohort. Because HLA typing was unavailable for some donors at each locus, only the typed subset was used in association tests. In the study, approximately 150 TCR beta chains were listed as associated with cytomegalovirus. In vitro tests confirmed that a few of the cytomegalovirus-associated TCR beta chains recognize cytomegalovirus antigens. In an earlier analysis of over 550 of the donors, most TCR beta V segments were observed in productive rearrangements about 90% or about 30% of the time, broadly matching IMGT annotations. In this cohort, only TCR beta chains were sequenced, and detectable features were limited by the absence of alpha or paired-chain data. Linkage disequilibrium might explain the correlated functional status among segregating V segments, but an unknown experimental factor could not be excluded. Several of the top co-occurrence clusters appeared to be linked to parvovirus B19, influenza, CMV and Epstein-Barr virus, according to a later analysis. In a later analysis, TCR association rates were found to vary across HLA loci, with the most associated TCRs seen for DRB1 alleles and the fewest for HLA-C alleles. Most TCR sequences were observed very rarely across donors, whereas some public TCRs were present in many individuals. The presence/absence analyses assumed that sequencing depth was roughly uniform across donors, and that assumption may not be true.

The cohort comprised 710 or so healthy bone marrow donors. At the time of sampling, every cohort member was nominally healthy, though immune exposures that went unrecorded were likely present. The donor was CMV seronegative and was included in the group of a few hundred seronegative cohort members. Each donor provided a peripheral blood sample, and peripheral blood mononuclear cells were used for TCR beta sequencing. The Qiagen DNeasy Blood Extraction Kit was used to extract genomic DNA from the blood cell samples. The V gene is TRBV28 and the J gene is TRBJ1-2; tentative D gene TRBD1, with 6 bases matching. The sequence derives from a girl aged 2-10 years in good health and CMV-seronegative. Sequencing was done on a sample of PBMCs. CDR3 region: CASSLWTVYGYTF. The nucleotide sequence is TGTGCCAGCAGTCTATGGACAGTCTATGGCTACACCTTC.